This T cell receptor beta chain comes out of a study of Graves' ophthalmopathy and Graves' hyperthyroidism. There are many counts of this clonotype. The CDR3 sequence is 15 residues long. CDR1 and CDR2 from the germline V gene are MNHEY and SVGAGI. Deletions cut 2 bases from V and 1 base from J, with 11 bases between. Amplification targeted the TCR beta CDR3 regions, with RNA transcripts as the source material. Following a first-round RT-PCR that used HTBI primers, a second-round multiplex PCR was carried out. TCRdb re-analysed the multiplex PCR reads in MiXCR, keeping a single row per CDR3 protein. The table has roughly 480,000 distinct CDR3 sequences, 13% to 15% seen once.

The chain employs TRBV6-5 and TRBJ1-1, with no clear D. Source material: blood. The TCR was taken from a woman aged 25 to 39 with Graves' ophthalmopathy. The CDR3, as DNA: TGTGCCAGCAGTTACGGTGTATGGGGGAACACTGAAGCTTTCTTT. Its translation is CASSYGVWGNTEAFF.